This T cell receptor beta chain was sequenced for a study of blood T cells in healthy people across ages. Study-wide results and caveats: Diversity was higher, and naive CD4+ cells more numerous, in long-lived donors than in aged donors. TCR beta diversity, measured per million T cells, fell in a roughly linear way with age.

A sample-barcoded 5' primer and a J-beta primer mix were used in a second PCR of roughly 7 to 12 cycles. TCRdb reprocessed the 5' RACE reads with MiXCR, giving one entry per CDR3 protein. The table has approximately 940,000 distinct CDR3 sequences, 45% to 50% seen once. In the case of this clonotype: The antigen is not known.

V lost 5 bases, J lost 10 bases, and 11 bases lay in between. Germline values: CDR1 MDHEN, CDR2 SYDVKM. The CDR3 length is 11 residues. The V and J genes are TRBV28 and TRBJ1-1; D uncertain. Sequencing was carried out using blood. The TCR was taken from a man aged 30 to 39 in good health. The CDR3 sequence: CASSPAAGAFF. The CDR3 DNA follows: TGTGCCAGCAGTCCTGCTGCTGGAGCTTTCTTT.